Given below is one T cell receptor (beta chain) in context. The method was immunoSEQ multiplex PCR; TCRdb's version includes in-frame clones alone and lacks a portion of them. The sample shows about 1.1 million clones, approximately 75% of them seen only once. These data are taken from a study of shared clonotypes between healthy human individuals. Donors comprised only Caucasian adults living in Nashville, Tennessee. The CDR3 contains 16 residues. Trimming stripped 6 bases from V and 0 bases from J, with 18 bases between. From germline, CDR1 is SNHLY and CDR2 FYNNEI. Material for sequencing was memory CD4+ T cells from PBMCs. Regarding subset: CD45RA-negative fraction. V and J are TRBV2 and TRBJ2-7, with D perhaps assigned TRBD1 or TRBD2 (5 bases each). The receptor was isolated from a young man in good health. Some clones in this sample may be carry-over from other donors' samples. Written as DNA, the CDR3 is TGTGCCAGCAGACGAAGGGACCCTTCCTTCTCCTACGAGCAGTACTTC. It codes for CASRRRDPSFSYEQYF.